This TCR beta chain derives from a study of T-cell reconstitution after alpha-beta-depleted transplantation in children (dated by TCRdb to the mid-2010s). As for the study more broadly: Using TCR repertoire profiling, the study followed T-cell immune reconstitution in a quantitative way in children after TCRalphabeta/CD19-depleted allogeneic hematopoietic cell transplantation. What the work shows at the level of the full study, not this receptor alone: The high TCRbeta diversity at day 60 in some patients was ascribed to recipient T cells and intrathymic progenitors that had survived conditioning. Over subsequent months, a decline in hyperexpanded clone frequencies was noted, and after one year, T-cell counts and TCRbeta diversity were mostly ascribed to newly produced T cells. The apparently early alphabetaT-cell count recovery about two months after transplant was reportedly dependent on only several hundred rapidly expanded clones derived from non-depleted graft cells.

Ends trimmed: V by 6 bases, J by 5 bases; bases unmatched to a gene: 10. CDR1 and CDR2 are read off the germline V gene (reference sequence) as DFQATT and SNEGSKA. The CDR3 numbers 14 residues from cysteine through phenylalanine. The kept DNA is CDR3 alone, 42 bases in frame from the first base. Per the publication, the treatment or condition label means: allogeneic hematopoietic cell transplantation with graft depleted of TCRalphabeta T cells and CD19 B cells. Transplant recipients were children who received TCRalphabeta/CD19-depleted allogeneic hematopoietic cell grafts. Concerning this clonotype: Its antigen is not yet known. There are no base qualities to consult, and no much larger clone falls within one base.

Library preparation employed PCR. Sequenced using an Illumina HiSeq 2500. TCR library preparation used molecular barcoding, with unique molecular identifiers applied to normalize quantification of the TCRbeta repertoire. TCRdb took the public reads, trimmed them with fastp at Q25, ran MiXCR for clone calling and kept in-frame beta chains. Each CDR3 protein gets just one entry, which takes the most common genes and DNA from the rows behind it. The sample table lists about 900,000 distinct CDR3 sequences, about 29% of them with a count of one. In total, the top ten clones hold more than 25% of the sample.

This chain joins TRBV20-1 to TRBJ2-1; TRBD1 fits 7 bases in the junction. The sample consisted of PBMCs, mostly from graft donor cells, taken 360 days after TCRalphabeta/CD19-depleted stem cell transplant. The source of this sequence is a boy under three years old who had a stem cell transplant for SCID, so the T cells may come from the graft donor. The nucleotide sequence reads TGCAGTGCCCCGAGTAGGGGGCGGGACAATGAGCAGTTCTTC. This gives the protein CSAPSRGRDNEQFF.